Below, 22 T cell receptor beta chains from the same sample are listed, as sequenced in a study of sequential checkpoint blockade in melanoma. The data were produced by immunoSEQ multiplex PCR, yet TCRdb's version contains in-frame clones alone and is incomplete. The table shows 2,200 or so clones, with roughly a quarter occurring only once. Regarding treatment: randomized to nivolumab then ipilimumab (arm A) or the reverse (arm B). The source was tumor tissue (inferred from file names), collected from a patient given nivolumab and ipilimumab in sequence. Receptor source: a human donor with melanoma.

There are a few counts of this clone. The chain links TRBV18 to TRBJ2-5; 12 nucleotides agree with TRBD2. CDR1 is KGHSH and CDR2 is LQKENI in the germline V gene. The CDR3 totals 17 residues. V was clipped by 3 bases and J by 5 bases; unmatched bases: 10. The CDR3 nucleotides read TGTGCCAGCTCACCGACTAGCGGGGGCGTCGAAGGGGAGACCCAGTACTTC. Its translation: CASSPTSGGVEGETQYF. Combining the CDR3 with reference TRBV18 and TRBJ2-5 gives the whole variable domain NAGVMQNPRHLVRRRGQEARLRCSPMKGHSHVYWYRQLPEEGLKFMVYLQKENIIDESGMPKERFSAEFPKEGPSILRIQQVVRGDSAAYFCASSPTSGGVEGETQYFGPGTRLLVL.

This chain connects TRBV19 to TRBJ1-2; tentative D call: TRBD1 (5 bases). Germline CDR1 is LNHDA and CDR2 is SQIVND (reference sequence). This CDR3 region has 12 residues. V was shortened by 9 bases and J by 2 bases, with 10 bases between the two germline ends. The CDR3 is CASRDGNYGYTF. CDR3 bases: TGTGCCAGCCGGGACGGAAACTATGGCTACACCTTC.

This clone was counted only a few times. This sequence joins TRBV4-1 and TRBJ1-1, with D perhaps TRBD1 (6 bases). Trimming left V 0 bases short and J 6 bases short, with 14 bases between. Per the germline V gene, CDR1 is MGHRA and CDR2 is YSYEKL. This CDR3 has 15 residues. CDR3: CASSQDPGQTAEAFF. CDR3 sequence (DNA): TGCGCCAGCAGCCAAGATCCAGGACAGACGGCTGAAGCTTTCTTT.

CDR3 coding DNA: TGTGCCAGCAGTTACTCGAACAGGGACAGGGCCTATCGAGGTGAGCAGTTCTTC. Encoded protein: CASSYSNRDRAYRGEQFF. The chain links TRBV6-8 to TRBJ2-1; 9 bases fit TRBD1. This CDR3 region has 18 residues. Germline V gene lookup returns CDR1 MNHGY and CDR2 SAAAGT. The trim removed 0 bases at V and 9 bases at J, leaving 15 bases unmatched.

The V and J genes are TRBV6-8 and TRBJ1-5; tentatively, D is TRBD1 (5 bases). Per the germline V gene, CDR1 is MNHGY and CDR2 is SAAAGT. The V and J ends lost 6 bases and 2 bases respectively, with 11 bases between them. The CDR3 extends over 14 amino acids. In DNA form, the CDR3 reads TGTGCCAGCAGCGGACCGGGGGGCAATCAGCCCCAGCATTTT. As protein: CASSGPGGNQPQHF.

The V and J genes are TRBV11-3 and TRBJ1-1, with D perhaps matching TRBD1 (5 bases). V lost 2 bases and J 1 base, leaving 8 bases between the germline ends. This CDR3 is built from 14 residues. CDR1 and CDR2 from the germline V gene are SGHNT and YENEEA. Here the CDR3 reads CASSLSGGNTEAFF. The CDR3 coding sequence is TGTGCCAGCAGCTTATCGGGGGGGAACACTGAAGCTTTCTTT. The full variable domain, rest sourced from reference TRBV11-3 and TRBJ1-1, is EAGVVQSPRYKIIEKKQPVAFWCNPISGHNTLYWYLQNLGQGPELLIRYENEEAVDDSQLPKDRFSAERLKGVDSTLKIQPAELGDSAVYLCASSLSGGNTEAFFGQGTRLTVV.

Here the CDR3 reads CASSWTGANEKLFF. CDR3 bases: TGTGCCAGCAGTTGGACAGGGGCTAATGAAAAACTGTTTTTT. The chain combines TRBV6-8 with TRBJ1-4, with 9 bases identical to TRBD1. Germline CDR1 and CDR2: MNHGY and SAAAGT. This CDR3 has 14 residues. V gave up 4 bases and J gave up 3 bases; unmatched junction bases: 0.

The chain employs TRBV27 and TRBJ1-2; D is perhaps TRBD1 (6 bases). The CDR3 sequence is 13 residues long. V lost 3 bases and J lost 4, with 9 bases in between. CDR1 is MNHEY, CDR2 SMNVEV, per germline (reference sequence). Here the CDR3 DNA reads TGTGCCAGCAGTTTTGAAGGGGGCTATGGCTACACCTTC. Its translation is CASSFEGGYGYTF.

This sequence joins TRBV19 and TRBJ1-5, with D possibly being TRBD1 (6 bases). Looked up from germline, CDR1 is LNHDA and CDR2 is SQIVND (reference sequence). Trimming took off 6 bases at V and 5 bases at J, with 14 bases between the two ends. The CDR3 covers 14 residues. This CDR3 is CASRPDSNYQPQHF. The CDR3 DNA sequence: TGTGCCAGTAGGCCGGACAGCAACTATCAGCCCCAGCATTTT.

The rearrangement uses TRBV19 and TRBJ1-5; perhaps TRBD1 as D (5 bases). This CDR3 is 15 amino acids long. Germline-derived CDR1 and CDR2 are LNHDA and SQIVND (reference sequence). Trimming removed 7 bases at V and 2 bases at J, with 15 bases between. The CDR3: CASTPFAGGNQPQHF. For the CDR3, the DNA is TGTGCCAGTACGCCTTTCGCGGGGGGCAATCAGCCCCAGCATTTT. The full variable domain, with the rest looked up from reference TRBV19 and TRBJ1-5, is DGGITQSPKYLFRKEGQNVTLSCEQNLNHDAMYWYRQDPGQGLRLIYYSQIVNDFQKGDIAEGYSVSREKKESFPLTVTSAQKNPTAFYLCASTPFAGGNQPQHFGDGTRLSIL.

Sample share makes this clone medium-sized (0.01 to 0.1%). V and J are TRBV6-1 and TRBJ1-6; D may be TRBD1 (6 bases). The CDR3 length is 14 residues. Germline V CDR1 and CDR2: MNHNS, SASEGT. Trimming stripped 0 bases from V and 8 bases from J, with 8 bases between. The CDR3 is CASSEAYRDSPLHF. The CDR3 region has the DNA TGTGCCAGCAGTGAAGCCTACAGGGATTCACCCCTCCACTTT.

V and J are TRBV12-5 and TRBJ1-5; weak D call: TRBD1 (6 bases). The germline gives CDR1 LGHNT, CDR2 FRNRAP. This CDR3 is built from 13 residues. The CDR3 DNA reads TGTGCCAGCACAGGACAGTCGGTTCAGCCCCAGCATTTT. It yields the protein CASTGQSVQPQHF.

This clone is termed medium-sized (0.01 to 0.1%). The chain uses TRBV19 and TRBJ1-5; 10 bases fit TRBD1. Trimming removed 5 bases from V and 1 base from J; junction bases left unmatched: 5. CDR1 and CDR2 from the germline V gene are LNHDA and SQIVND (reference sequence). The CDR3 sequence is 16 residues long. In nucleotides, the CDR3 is TGTGCCAGTAGTCGACAGGGGGCGCAAAGCAATCAGCCCCAGCATTTT. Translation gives CASSRQGAQSNQPQHF.

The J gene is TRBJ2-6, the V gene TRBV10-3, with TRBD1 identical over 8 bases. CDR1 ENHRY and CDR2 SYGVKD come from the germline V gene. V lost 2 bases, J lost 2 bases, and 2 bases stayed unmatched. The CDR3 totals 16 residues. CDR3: CAISEPTGAGANVLTF. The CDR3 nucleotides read TGTGCCATCAGTGAGCCGACAGGGGCTGGGGCCAACGTCCTGACTTTC.

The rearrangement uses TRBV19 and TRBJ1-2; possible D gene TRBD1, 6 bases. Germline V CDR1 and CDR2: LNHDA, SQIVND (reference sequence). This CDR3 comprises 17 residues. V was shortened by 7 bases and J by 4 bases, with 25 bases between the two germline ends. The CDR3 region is CASTLAGEGSRSYGYTF. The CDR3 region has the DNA TGTGCCAGTACCCTCGCAGGGGAGGGGTCCCGCTCCTATGGCTACACCTTC.

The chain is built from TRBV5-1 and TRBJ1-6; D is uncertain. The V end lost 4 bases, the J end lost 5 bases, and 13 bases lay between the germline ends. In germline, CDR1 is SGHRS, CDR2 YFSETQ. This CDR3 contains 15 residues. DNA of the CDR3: TGCGCCAGCAGCCAGGTCGGTCGAAATAATTCACCCCTCCACTTT. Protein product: CASSQVGRNNSPLHF. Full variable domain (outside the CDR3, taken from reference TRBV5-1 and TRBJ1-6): KAGVTQTPRYLIKTRGQQVTLSCSPISGHRSVSWYQQTPGQGLQFLFEYFSETQRNKGNFPGRFSGRQFSNSRSEMNVSTLELGDSALYLCASSQVGRNNSPLHFGNGTRLTVT.

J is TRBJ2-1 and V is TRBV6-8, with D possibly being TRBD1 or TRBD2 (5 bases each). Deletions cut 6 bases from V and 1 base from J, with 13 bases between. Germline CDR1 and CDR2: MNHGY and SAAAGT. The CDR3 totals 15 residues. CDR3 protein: CASRRGRGSYNEQFF. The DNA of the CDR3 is TGTGCCAGCAGACGGGGTAGGGGTTCCTACAATGAGCAGTTCTTC.

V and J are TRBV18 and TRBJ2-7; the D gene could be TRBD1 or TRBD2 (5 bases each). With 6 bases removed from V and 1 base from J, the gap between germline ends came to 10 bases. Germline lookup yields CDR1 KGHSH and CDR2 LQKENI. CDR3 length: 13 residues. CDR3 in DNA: TGTGCCAGCTCTGGGACGGAATCCTACGAGCAGTACTTC. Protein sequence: CASSGTESYEQYF.

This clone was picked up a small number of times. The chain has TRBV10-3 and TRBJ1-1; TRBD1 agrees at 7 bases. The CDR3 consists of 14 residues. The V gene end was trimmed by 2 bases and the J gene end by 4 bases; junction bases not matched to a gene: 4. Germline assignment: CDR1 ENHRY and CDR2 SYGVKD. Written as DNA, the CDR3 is TGTGCCATCAGTGAGCAGGGGGAGGGCACTGAAGCTTTCTTT. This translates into CAISEQGEGTEAFF.

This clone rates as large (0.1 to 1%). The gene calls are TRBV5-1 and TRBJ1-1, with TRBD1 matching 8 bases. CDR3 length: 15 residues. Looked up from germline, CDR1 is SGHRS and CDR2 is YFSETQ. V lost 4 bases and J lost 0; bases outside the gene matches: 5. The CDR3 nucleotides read TGCGCCAGCAGCCCCGAGACAGGGGTGAACACTGAAGCTTTCTTT. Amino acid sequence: CASSPETGVNTEAFF.

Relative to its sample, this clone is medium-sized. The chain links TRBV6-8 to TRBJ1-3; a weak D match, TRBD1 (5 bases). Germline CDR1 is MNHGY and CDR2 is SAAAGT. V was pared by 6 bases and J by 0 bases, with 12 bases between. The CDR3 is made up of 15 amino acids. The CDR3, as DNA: TGTGCCAGCAGCCCCCCCCAGGGCTCTGGAAACACCATATATTTT. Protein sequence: CASSPPQGSGNTIYF.

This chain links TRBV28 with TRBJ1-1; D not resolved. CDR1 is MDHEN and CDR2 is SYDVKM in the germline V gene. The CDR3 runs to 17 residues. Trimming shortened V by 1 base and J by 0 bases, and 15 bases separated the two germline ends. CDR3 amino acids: CASSLSAGIVVNTEAFF. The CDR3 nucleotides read TGTGCCAGCAGTTTATCCGCCGGGATAGTTGTGAACACTGAAGCTTTCTTT.